Below, 24 T cell receptor beta chains from the same sample are listed, as sequenced in a study of blood T cell repertoires in COVID-19. Clones were sequenced by immunoSEQ multiplex PCR, and TCRdb holds only the in-frame ones, with some missing. Here the sample spans fewer than 15,000 clones, around nine tenths being singletons. The material sequenced was peripheral blood. Receptors originate from a man at least 80 years old with acute or convalescent COVID-19.

This chain connects TRBV2 to TRBJ2-7, with TRBD1 identical over 7 bases. V lost 0 bases and J lost 5; bases outside the gene matches: 7. CDR3 length: 15 residues. Germline V gives CDR1 SNHLY, CDR2 FYNNEI. The CDR3 sequence: CASSEAIGQVDEQYF. As DNA, the CDR3 is TGTGCCAGCAGTGAAGCGATAGGACAGGTGGACGAGCAGTACTTC. Based on the CDR3 plus reference TRBV2 and TRBJ2-7, the full variable domain is EPEVTQTPSHQVTQMGQEVILRCVPISNHLYFYWYRQILGQKVEFLVSFYNNEISEKSEIFDDQFSVERPDGSNFTLKIRSTKLEDSAMYFCASSEAIGQVDEQYFGPGTRLTVT.

The rearrangement joins TRBV5-1 to TRBJ1-1; 10 nucleotides line up with TRBD1. V lost 2 bases, J lost 10 bases, and 2 bases stayed unmatched. The germline CDR1 and CDR2 sequences are SGHRS and YFSETQ. The CDR3 loop spans 12 amino acids. The CDR3 spells CASSFGDRGAFF. CDR3 sequence (DNA): TGCGCCAGCAGCTTCGGGGACAGGGGAGCTTTCTTT.

CDR3 sequence reads: CASSFRTGELSNQPQHF. The CDR3 nucleotides are TGTGCCAGCAGCTTTAGGACAGGGGAGCTTAGCAATCAGCCCCAGCATTTT. The chain combines TRBV9 with TRBJ1-5; 9 bases agree with TRBD1. CDR3 length equals 17 residues. J gave up 0 bases and V 4 bases, and 8 bases lay outside the gene matches. Germline CDR1 reads SGDLS; CDR2 reads YYNGEE. The full variable domain, with the rest looked up from reference TRBV9 and TRBJ1-5, is DSGVTQTPKHLITATGQRVTLRCSPRSGDLSVYWYQQSLDQGLQFLIQYYNGEERAKGNILERFSAQQFPDLHSELNLSSLELGDSALYFCASSFRTGELSNQPQHFGDGTRLSIL.

In this sample, this clone turned up once. V usage is TRBV6-1 and J usage is TRBJ1-6; 8 bases map to TRBD1. The V and J ends lost 0 bases and 6 bases, in that order; junction bases with no gene match: 4. The CDR3 has 16 residues. The germline CDR1 and CDR2 sequences are MNHNS and SASEGT. The CDR3 spells CASSEAQGQVNSPLHF. The DNA of the CDR3 is TGTGCCAGCAGTGAAGCGCAGGGACAGGTTAATTCACCCCTCCACTTT.

The V and J genes are TRBV4-2 and TRBJ2-5; 9 nucleotides align to TRBD2. Germline CDR1 LGHNA, CDR2 YNFKEQ. This CDR3 has 16 amino acids. J was trimmed by 5 bases and V by 4 bases; bases with no gene match: 11. This CDR3 reads CASSPRGGGAWETQYF. CDR3 DNA sequence: TGTGCCAGCAGCCCCAGGGGCGGGGGGGCCTGGGAGACCCAGTACTTC.

The rearrangement joins TRBV6-7 to TRBJ1-2; 9 bases are shared with TRBD1. TRBV6-7 is known as an ORF, though its function is uncertain. The trim removed 7 bases at V and 4 bases at J, leaving 10 bases unmatched. CDR3 length: 15 residues. CDR3 amino acids: CASNPQQGASYGYTF. The CDR3 DNA is TGTGCCAGCAATCCCCAACAGGGGGCTAGCTATGGCTACACCTTC.

This clone has just a few counts. This chain uses TRBV3-1 (or the pseudogene TRBV3-2) with TRBJ1-2, with a possible D match to TRBD1 (6 bases). The CDR3 sequence is 15 residues long. Per the germline V gene, CDR1 is LGHDT and CDR2 is YNNKEL (reference sequence). V lost 1 base and J 4 bases, leaving 13 bases between the germline ends. Written as DNA, the CDR3 is TGTGCCAGCAGCCAAGGGTCAGCGGGGGCCTATGGCTACACCTTC. This encodes CASSQGSAGAYGYTF.

The chain links TRBV11-2 to TRBJ2-3, with TRBD2 as a possible D gene (6 bases). The CDR3 has 14 residues. The germline V gene encodes CDR1 SGHAT and CDR2 FQNNGV. V dropped 5 bases and J dropped 11 bases, with 20 bases sitting between them. The CDR3 DNA reads as TGTGCCAGCAGCCTAAGGACCCAACCGGGGGTGCAGTATTTT. Translating gives CASSLRTQPGVQYF. Drawing the rest from reference TRBV11-2 and TRBJ2-3, the complete variable domain is EAGVAQSPRYKIIEKRQSVAFWCNPISGHATLYWYQQILGQGPKLLIQFQNNGVVDDSQLPKDRFSAERLKGVDSTLKIQPAKLEDSAVYLCASSLRTQPGVQYFGPGTRLTVL.

The J gene is TRBJ1-1, the V gene TRBV6-1; 9 bases align to TRBD1. The CDR3 consists of 18 residues. Per germline, CDR1 MNHNS and CDR2 SASEGT. Trimming removed 1 base from V and 1 base from J; junction bases left unmatched: 10. The CDR3 coding sequence is TGTGCCAGCAGTGAAGGTCTATACAGGGGGCGTACGAACACTGAAGCTTTCTTT. Translating it yields CASSEGLYRGRTNTEAFF.

V usage is TRBV18 and J usage is TRBJ1-4; a possible D gene is TRBD1 (5 bases). Trimming took off 7 bases at V and 3 bases at J, with 9 bases between the two ends. The CDR3 sequence is 13 residues long. Germline-derived CDR1 and CDR2 are KGHSH and LQKENI. The CDR3 region is CASWRGANEKLFF. CDR3 sequence (DNA): TGTGCCAGCTGGCGGGGGGCTAATGAAAAACTGTTTTTT.

This clone has a handful of counts. This chain joins TRBV7-2 and TRBJ1-6, with a tentative D call TRBD1 (5 bases). The V end was cut by 5 bases, the J end by 7 bases, with 18 bases between. This CDR3 comprises 16 residues. The V gene's germline CDR1 is SGHTA and CDR2 FQGNSA. The CDR3 sequence: CASSGQGPLKNSPLHF. The CDR3 coding sequence is TGTGCCAGCAGCGGTCAGGGCCCCCTAAAAAATTCACCCCTCCACTTT.

V is TRBV21-1 and J is TRBJ2-5; the D call TRBD2 from the table was never checked on the DNA. TRBV21-1 corresponds to a pseudogene. The CDR3 contains 17 residues. CDR3 residues: CASSPTGDSGRGETQYF. The DNA for the CDR3 is TGTGCCAGCAGCCCTACGGGAGATAGCGGGAGGGGAGAGACCCAGTACTTC.

The V gene is TRBV19, the J gene TRBJ2-3, with D maybe TRBD1 (8 bases). CDR3 length: 14 residues. Per germline, CDR1 LNHDA and CDR2 SQIVND (reference sequence). V was shortened by 4 bases and J by 7 bases, with 15 bases between the two germline ends. This CDR3 is CASSRTGRGNTQYF. CDR3 coding DNA: TGTGCCAGTAGTAGGACAGGGAGGGGCAATACGCAGTATTTT.

The chain is built from TRBV19 and TRBJ1-3; D is possibly TRBD1 (5 bases). This CDR3 is 18 amino acids long. V was trimmed by 6 bases and J by 4 bases, leaving 25 bases between them. The germline CDR1 and CDR2 sequences are LNHDA and SQIVND (reference sequence). The CDR3 nucleotides read TGTGCCAGTAGGTGGGGCCCTTCAACCCTTACTGAAGGAAACACCATATATTTT. Residues: CASRWGPSTLTEGNTIYF. Looking up the rest from reference TRBV19 and TRBJ1-3 gives the full variable domain: DGGITQSPKYLFRKEGQNVTLSCEQNLNHDAMYWYRQDPGQGLRLIYYSQIVNDFQKGDIAEGYSVSREKKESFPLTVTSAQKNPTAFYLCASRWGPSTLTEGNTIYFGEGSWLTVV.

The V and J genes are TRBV2 and TRBJ2-1; 9 nucleotides agree with TRBD1. This CDR3 has 14 residues. The V gene end was trimmed by 8 bases and the J gene end by 5 bases; junction bases not matched to a gene: 7. Germline V gene lookup returns CDR1 SNHLY and CDR2 FYNNEI. In DNA, the CDR3 is TGTGCCAGCGTCCGACAGGGGGGACACAATGAGCAGTTCTTC. Translated, it gives CASVRQGGHNEQFF.

The V gene is TRBV18, the J gene TRBJ2-2, with 9 bases lining up with TRBD2. Germline CDR1 reads KGHSH; CDR2 reads LQKENI. V lost 6 bases and J lost 4; bases outside the gene matches: 12. This CDR3 comprises 17 residues. CDR3 DNA sequence: TGTGCCAGCTCCGGGGGTCTAGCGGGACCATCCACCGGGGAGCTGTTTTTT. Amino acids: CASSGGLAGPSTGELFF.

The chain recombines TRBV6-5 with TRBJ1-1, with TRBD1 matching over 9 bases. The germline V gene has CDR1 MNHEY and CDR2 SVGAGI. CDR3 length equals 15 residues. V lost 5 bases to trimming and J lost 3 bases; unmatched junction nucleotides: 7. The CDR3 DNA follows: TGTGCCAGCAGTCCACAGGGGACAGGGTACACTGAAGCTTTCTTT. It translates to CASSPQGTGYTEAFF.

The V call is TRBV24-1, the J call TRBJ2-2; TRBD1 is a possible D gene (7 bases). The CDR3 is made up of 16 amino acids. V was pared by 0 bases and J by 4 bases, with 11 bases between. Germline assignment: CDR1 KGHDR and CDR2 SFDVKD. The CDR3 bases are TGTGCCACCAGTGATTTGGGAGGGGGCAGCACCGGGGAGCTGTTTTTT. Residues: CATSDLGGGSTGELFF.

This chain links TRBV11-3 with TRBJ1-1; a possible D gene is TRBD1 (6 bases). Germline V gene lookup returns CDR1 SGHNT and CDR2 YENEEA. The CDR3 consists of 13 residues. The V and J ends lost 4 bases and 5 bases respectively, with 11 bases between them. CDR3 sequence (DNA): TGTGCCAGCAGCTCAGACAGGTTTACTGAAGCTTTCTTT. Its protein is CASSSDRFTEAFF.

CDR3 DNA sequence: TGTGCCAGCAGTGAAGCGCTGAAGGCGGATGGCTACACCTTC. Encoded protein: CASSEALKADGYTF. The chain combines TRBV6-1 with TRBJ1-2, with D hard to call. Trimming removed 0 bases from V and 6 bases from J, with 11 bases in between. The germline V gene encodes CDR1 MNHNS and CDR2 SASEGT. The CDR3 has 14 amino acids.

This clone appeared once. CDR3 protein: CASSNQGRNTEAFF. DNA for the CDR3: TGCGCCAGCAGCAACCAGGGGAGGAACACTGAAGCTTTCTTT. The chain is built from TRBV5-1 and TRBJ1-1; a weak D match, TRBD1 (6 bases). Trimming left V 4 bases short and J 1 base short, with 11 bases between. Germline lookup yields CDR1 SGHRS and CDR2 YFSETQ. The CDR3 sequence is 14 residues long.

The chain links TRBV7-9 to TRBJ2-1; TRBD2 aligns across 13 bases. This CDR3 is 15 amino acids long. The V segment lost 5 bases and the J segment 8 bases; nucleotides outside the gene matches: 6. The germline gives CDR1 SEHNR, CDR2 FQNEAQ (reference sequence). The CDR3 reads CASSPRTSGSDEQFF. The DNA for the CDR3 is TGTGCCAGCAGCCCCCGGACTAGCGGGAGTGATGAGCAGTTCTTC.

V is TRBV6-5 and J is TRBJ2-7; 10 bases align to TRBD1. The germline CDR1 and CDR2 sequences are MNHEY and SVGAGI. Trimming took 2 bases from V and 7 from J; bases not matched to a gene: 8. The CDR3 loop spans 15 amino acids. The CDR3 sequence: CASSYRDRGGGEQYF. The DNA for the CDR3 is TGTGCCAGCAGTTACAGGGACAGGGGCGGGGGGGAGCAGTACTTC.

The gene calls are TRBV5-1 and TRBJ1-5; TRBD1 agrees at 8 bases. CDR3 length equals 15 residues. J was trimmed by 5 bases and V by 4 bases; bases with no gene match: 8. Germline CDR1 SGHRS, CDR2 YFSETQ. The CDR3 bases are TGCGCCAGCAGCACGACAGGGGAGGTCCATCAGCCCCAGCATTTT. It yields the protein CASSTTGEVHQPQHF. The complete variable domain, with remaining parts taken from reference TRBV5-1 and TRBJ1-5, reads KAGVTQTPRYLIKTRGQQVTLSCSPISGHRSVSWYQQTPGQGLQFLFEYFSETQRNKGNFPGRFSGRQFSNSRSEMNVSTLELGDSALYLCASSTTGEVHQPQHFGDGTRLSIL.